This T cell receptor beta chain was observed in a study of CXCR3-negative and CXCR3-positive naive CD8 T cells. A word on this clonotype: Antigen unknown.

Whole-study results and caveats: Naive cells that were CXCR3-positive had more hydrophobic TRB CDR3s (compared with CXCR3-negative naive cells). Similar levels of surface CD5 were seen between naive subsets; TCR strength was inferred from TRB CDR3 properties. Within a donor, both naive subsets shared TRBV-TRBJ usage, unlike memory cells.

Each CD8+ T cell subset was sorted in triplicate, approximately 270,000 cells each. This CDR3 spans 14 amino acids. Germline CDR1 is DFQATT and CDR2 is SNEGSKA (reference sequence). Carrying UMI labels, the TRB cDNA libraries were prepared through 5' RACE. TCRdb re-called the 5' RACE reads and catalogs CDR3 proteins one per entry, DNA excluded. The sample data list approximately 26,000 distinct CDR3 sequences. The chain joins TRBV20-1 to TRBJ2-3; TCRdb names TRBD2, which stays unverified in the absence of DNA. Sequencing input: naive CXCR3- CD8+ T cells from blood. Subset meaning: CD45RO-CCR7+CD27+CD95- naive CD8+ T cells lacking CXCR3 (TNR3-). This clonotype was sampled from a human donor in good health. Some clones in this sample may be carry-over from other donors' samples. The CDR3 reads CSACRLDFADTQYF.